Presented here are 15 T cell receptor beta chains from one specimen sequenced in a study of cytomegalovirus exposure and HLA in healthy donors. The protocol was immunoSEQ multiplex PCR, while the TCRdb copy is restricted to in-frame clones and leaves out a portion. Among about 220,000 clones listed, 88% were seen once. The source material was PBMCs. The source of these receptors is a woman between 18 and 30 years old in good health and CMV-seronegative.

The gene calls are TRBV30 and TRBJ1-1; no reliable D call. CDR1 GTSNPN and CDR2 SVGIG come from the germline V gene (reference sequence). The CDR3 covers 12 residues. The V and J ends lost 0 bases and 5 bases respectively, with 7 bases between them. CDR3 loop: CAWSVAGTEAFF. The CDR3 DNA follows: TGTGCCTGGAGTGTAGCCGGGACTGAAGCTTTCTTT.

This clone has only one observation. CDR3 sequence reads: CASSSTLDSHGEKLFF. CDR3 DNA: TGTGCCAGCAGCTCCACCCTTGACTCACACGGAGAAAAACTGTTTTTT. The J gene is TRBJ1-4, the V gene TRBV7-9; D ambiguous. CDR1 is SEHNR, CDR2 FQNEAQ, per germline (reference sequence). The CDR3 totals 16 residues. The V gene lost 4 bases and the J gene lost 8 bases, with 20 bases spanning the gap.

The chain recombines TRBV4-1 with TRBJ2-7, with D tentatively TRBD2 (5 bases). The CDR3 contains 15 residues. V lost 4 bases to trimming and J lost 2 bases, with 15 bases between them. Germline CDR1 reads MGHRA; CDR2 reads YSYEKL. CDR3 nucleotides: TGCGCCAGCAGCCGAACCCAAGGACTTGCCTACGAGCAGTACTTC. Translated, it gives CASSRTQGLAYEQYF.

The CDR3 coding sequence is TGTGCCAGCAGTTTAGTCGGAGATACGCAGTATTTT. Its protein is CASSLVGDTQYF. V gene TRBV27 combines with J gene TRBJ2-3; D is ambiguous. CDR1 and CDR2 from the germline V gene are MNHEY and SMNVEV (reference sequence). The length of the CDR3 is 12 residues. With 2 bases removed from V and 5 bases from J, the gap between germline ends came to 5 bases.

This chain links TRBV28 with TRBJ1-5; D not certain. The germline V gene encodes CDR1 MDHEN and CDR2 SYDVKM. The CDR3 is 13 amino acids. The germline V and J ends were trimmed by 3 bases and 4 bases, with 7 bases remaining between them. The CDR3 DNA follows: TGTGCCAGCAGTTTGGCAGGTAATCAGCCCCAGCATTTT. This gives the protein CASSLAGNQPQHF. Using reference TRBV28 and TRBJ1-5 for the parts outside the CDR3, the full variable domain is DVKVTQSSRYLVKRTGEKVFLECVQDMDHENMFWYRQDPGLGLRLIYFSYDVKMKEKGDIPEGYSVSREKKERFSLILESASTNQTSMYLCASSLAGNQPQHFGDGTRLSIL.

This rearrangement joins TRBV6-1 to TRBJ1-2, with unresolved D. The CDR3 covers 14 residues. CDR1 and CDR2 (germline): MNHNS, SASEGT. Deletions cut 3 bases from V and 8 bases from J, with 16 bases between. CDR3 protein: CASSEAGRVGGYTF. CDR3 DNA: TGTGCCAGCAGTGAGGCAGGTCGAGTTGGGGGCTACACCTTC.

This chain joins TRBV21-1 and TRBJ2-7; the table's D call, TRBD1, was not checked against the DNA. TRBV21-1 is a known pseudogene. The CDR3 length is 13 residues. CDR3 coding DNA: TGTGCCAGCCGATCTATAGACAGCTACGAGCAGTACTTC. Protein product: CASRSIDSYEQYF.

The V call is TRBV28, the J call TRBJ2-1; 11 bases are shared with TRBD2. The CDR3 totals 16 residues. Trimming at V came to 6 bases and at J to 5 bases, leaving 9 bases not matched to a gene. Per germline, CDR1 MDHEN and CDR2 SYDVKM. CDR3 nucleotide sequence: TGTGCCAGCAGGCCCCATGTAGCGGGAGGGAACAATGAGCAGTTCTTC. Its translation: CASRPHVAGGNNEQFF.

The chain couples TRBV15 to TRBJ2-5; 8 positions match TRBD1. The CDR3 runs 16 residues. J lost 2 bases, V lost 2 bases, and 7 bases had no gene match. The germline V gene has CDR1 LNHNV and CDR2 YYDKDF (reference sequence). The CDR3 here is CATSRRQGQGQETQYF. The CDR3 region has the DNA TGTGCCACCAGCAGAAGACAGGGGCAGGGACAAGAGACCCAGTACTTC.

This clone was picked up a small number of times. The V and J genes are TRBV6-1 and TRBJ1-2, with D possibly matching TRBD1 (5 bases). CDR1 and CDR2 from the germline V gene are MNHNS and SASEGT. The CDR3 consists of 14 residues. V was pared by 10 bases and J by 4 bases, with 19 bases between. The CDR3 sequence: CATPRRNRFYGYTF. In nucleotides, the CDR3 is TGTGCCACCCCCCGGAGAAACAGGTTCTATGGCTACACCTTC.

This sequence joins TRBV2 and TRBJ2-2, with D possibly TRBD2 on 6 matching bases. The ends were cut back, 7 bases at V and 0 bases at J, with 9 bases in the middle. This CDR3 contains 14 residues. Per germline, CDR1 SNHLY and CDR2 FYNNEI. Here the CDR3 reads CASMEGANTGELFF. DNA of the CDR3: TGTGCCAGCATGGAGGGAGCGAACACCGGGGAGCTGTTTTTT.

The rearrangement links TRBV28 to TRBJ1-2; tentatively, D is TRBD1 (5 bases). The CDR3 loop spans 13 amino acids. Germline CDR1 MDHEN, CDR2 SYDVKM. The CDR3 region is CASTASPMYGYTF. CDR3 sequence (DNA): TGTGCATCGACAGCCTCTCCTATGTATGGCTACACCTTC.

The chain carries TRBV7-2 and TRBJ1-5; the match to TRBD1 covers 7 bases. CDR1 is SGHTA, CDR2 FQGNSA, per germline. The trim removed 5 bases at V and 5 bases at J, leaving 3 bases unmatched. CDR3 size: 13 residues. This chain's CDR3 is CASSQGEYQPQHF. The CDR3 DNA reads TGTGCCAGCAGCCAGGGGGAGTATCAGCCCCAGCATTTT.

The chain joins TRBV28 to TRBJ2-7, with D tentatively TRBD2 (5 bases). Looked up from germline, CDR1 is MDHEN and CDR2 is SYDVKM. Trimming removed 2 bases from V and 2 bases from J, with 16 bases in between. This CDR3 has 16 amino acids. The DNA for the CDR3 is TGTGCCAGCAGTTTAAACCCCGGGGTAATTCCCTACGAGCAGTACTTC. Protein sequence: CASSLNPGVIPYEQYF.

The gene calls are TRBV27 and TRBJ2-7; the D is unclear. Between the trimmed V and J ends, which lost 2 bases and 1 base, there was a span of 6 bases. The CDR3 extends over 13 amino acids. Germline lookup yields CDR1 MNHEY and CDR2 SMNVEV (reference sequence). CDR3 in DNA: TGTGCCAGCAGTTTAAAGGAGTCCTACGAGCAGTACTTC. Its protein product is CASSLKESYEQYF.